These T cell receptor beta chains were read from a single sample in a study of low-dose radiotherapy and immunotherapy resistance in tumors. One entry per CDR3 protein, called by TCRdb with MiXCR from the reads. The table has some 88,000 distinct CDR3 sequences, around 9.2% seen once. The sample consisted of PBMCs, taken before treatment. Receptors originate from a male donor with prostate cancer. CDR3s include the opening cysteine and the closing phenylalanine or tryptophan. Each record gives: CDR3 DNA, CDR3 protein, J gene, clone size, D gene, V gene. D genes are given only for firm matches. Not every row has a clone size; where given, it reads once, few, many or a size class.

TGTGCCAGCAGCCAAGGTGGCTTACAACAAGAGACCCAGTACTTC | CASSQGGLQQETQYF | TRBJ2-5 | many | . | TRBV14
TGCGCCAGCAGCTTGGGGCGGGGACTTGCGAACACCGGGGAGCTGTTTTTT | CASSLGRGLANTGELFF | TRBJ2-2 | many | . | TRBV5-1
TGTGCCTGGGAACTAGGGGGGTTCACTGAAGCTTTCTTT | CAWELGGFTEAFF | TRBJ1-1 | . | . | TRBV30
TGTGCCAGCAGCTTGGCTGGGGGCGCCGAGAGCTCCTACAATGAGCAGTTCTTC | CASSLAGGAESSYNEQFF | TRBJ2-1 | many | . | TRBV5-4
TGTGCCAGCAGTCCCGGGACAGGGGTTAGAACTAATGAAAAACTGTTTTTT | CASSPGTGVRTNEKLFF | TRBJ1-4 | many | TRBD1 | TRBV6-6
TGTGCCAGCAGCCAAGAGAGACTAGCGGGAGGATCCGGCAATGAGCAGTTCTTC | CASSQERLAGGSGNEQFF | TRBJ2-1 | many | TRBD2 | TRBV3-1
TGCGCCAGCAGCCAAGACGGGACGGGCAATCAGCCCCAGCATTTT | CASSQDGTGNQPQHF | TRBJ1-5 | many | . | TRBV4-3
TGCGCCAGCAGCCAAGGTAAGGGAGTGGTGTTAGGCTACACCTTC | CASSQGKGVVLGYTF | TRBJ1-2 | . | . | TRBV4-3
TGCGCCAGCAGCCCGGGACTAGGGAATGAGCAGTTCTTC | CASSPGLGNEQFF | TRBJ2-1 | . | TRBD2 | TRBV4-1
TGTGCCAGCAGTGAAAGACAGGGGACCTATGGCTACACCTTC | CASSERQGTYGYTF | TRBJ1-2 | many | TRBD1 | TRBV2
TGTGCCAGCCGCGACGAGAGCACAGATACGCAGTATTTT | CASRDESTDTQYF | TRBJ2-3 | many | . | TRBV28
TGTGCCAGCAGTTTGCGACTAGGGGCCCAGTATTTT | CASSLRLGAQYF | TRBJ2-3 | many | . | TRBV28
TGCAGTGCTAGAGTAGGACTAGCAGGGAGTAATCGCGAGCAGTACTTC | CSARVGLAGSNREQYF | TRBJ2-7 | many | TRBD2 | TRBV20-1
TGTGCCAGCATGTTGCAGGGGTGGGGAGCTTTCTTT | CASMLQGWGAFF | TRBJ1-1 | many | . | TRBV6-1